Listed below are T cell receptor beta chains from one sample, sequenced in a study of T cell responses to AZD1222 COVID-19 vaccine. Profiling relied on immunoSEQ multiplex PCR, and the TCRdb table lists in-frame clones only, not all of them. The sample has some 150,000 clones; roughly nine tenths are singletons. The source material was peripheral blood, sampled on day 0 of AZD1222 vaccination. These receptors originate from an adult in good health. Each CDR3 is given with its conserved first and last residue. D genes are given only for firm matches. Clone size is stated in some rows and not others, as once, few, many or a class when expanded.

J	D	size	V	DNA	CDR3
TRBJ1-5	TRBD1	-	TRBV28	TGTGCCAGCAGGAAGGGGGGGACAGGGAATCAGCCCCAGCATTTT	CASRKGGTGNQPQHF
TRBJ2-1	TRBD1	-	TRBV9	TGTGCCAGCAGCGTAGGACAGGGGATCAATGAGCAGTTCTTC	CASSVGQGINEQFF
TRBJ2-6	TRBD1	once	TRBV5-1	TGCGCCAGCAGCTCCGGACAGGGAACCGGGGCCAACGTCCTGACTTTC	CASSSGQGTGANVLTF
TRBJ2-3	-	few	TRBV3-1/TRBV3-2	TGTGCCAGCAGCCCTAGCGGGACAGGACTCGTAGATACGCAGTATTTT	CASSPSGTGLVDTQYF
TRBJ1-2	-	-	TRBV19	TGTGCCAGTAGTACGACAGAATCTCTAAACTATGGCTACACCTTC	CASSTTESLNYGYTF
TRBJ2-3	-	-	TRBV4-3	TGCGCCAGCAGCCGCGGGACTCTGAGGGCAGATACGCAGTATTTT	CASSRGTLRADTQYF
TRBJ2-2	TRBD1	-	TRBV18	TGTGCCAGCTCACTTTCGACAGGGGACTCCACCGGGGAGCTGTTTTTT	CASSLSTGDSTGELFF
TRBJ1-3	TRBD1	-	TRBV18	TGTGCCAGCTCACCACAGGGGGCGACTGGAAACACCATATATTTT	CASSPQGATGNTIYF
TRBJ1-2	TRBD1	-	TRBV10-3	TGTGCCATCACCGTTAGGGGACAGGGATTCGATAGTGGCTATGGCTACACCTTC	CAITVRGQGFDSGYGYTF
TRBJ1-6	-	-	TRBV4-1	TGCCCCCGCAGCCCCCGGGGGCTAGATTCACCCCTCCACTTT	CPRSPRGLDSPLHF
TRBJ1-6	TRBD1	-	TRBV4-3	TGCGCCAGCAGCCAAGTTCAGGGGGCACCCCTCCACTTT	CASSQVQGAPLHF
TRBJ1-4	-	-	TRBV4-2	TGTGCCAGCAGCCCGTCTCGGGGACTAGGGGAAAAACTGTTTTTT	CASSPSRGLGEKLFF
TRBJ1-3	TRBD1	-	TRBV7-8	TGTGCCAGCAGCTTCACAGGGGCATTATCTGGAAACACCATATATTTT	CASSFTGALSGNTIYF
TRBJ2-5	-	-	TRBV7-3	TGTGCCAGCAGCTTTGGGGTATTAGAGACCCAGTACTTC	CASSFGVLETQYF
TRBJ2-1	-	-	TRBV5-1	TGCGCCAGCAGCTTGGACCAGGGGTGGGGTGAGCAGTTCTTC	CASSLDQGWGEQFF
TRBJ1-1	-	-	TRBV7-8	TGTGCCAGCAGCTTGGGGGGGCCTGAAGCTTTCTTT	CASSLGGPEAFF
TRBJ1-3	-	-	TRBV14	TGTGCCAGCAGCCACCAGGAACGAAGCACCATATATTTT	CASSHQERSTIYF
TRBJ2-5	-	-	TRBV28	TGTGCCAGCAGTGCCTGGGGGACCACCCCGAAACAAGAGACCCAGTACTTC	CASSAWGTTPKQETQYF
TRBJ1-6	-	-	TRBV30	TGTGCCTGGTTGCCGAGCTCCTATAATTCACCCCTCCACTTT	CAWLPSSYNSPLHF
TRBJ1-5	-	once	TRBV6-5	TGTGCCAGCACCGGGGTCCTCAATCAGCCCCAGCATTTT	CASTGVLNQPQHF
TRBJ1-1	-	-	TRBV7-9	TGTGCCAGCAGCTTAGAGCCTAACACTGAAGCTTTCTTT	CASSLEPNTEAFF
TRBJ2-1	TRBD2	-	TRBV7-2	TGTGCCAGCAGCCCCCAAGGACCGGGACTATACAATGAGCAGTTCTTC	CASSPQGPGLYNEQFF
TRBJ2-1	TRBD2	-	TRBV6-1	TGTGCCAGCAGTGAAGGTCTAGCGGGGGGGCCTGAGCAGTTCTTC	CASSEGLAGGPEQFF
TRBJ1-1	-	-	TRBV11-2	TGTGCCAGCAGCTTAGGCGGCAGGCTCAACACTGAAGCTTTCTTT	CASSLGGRLNTEAFF
TRBJ2-2	TRBD1	-	TRBV7-9	TGTGCCAGCAGCTTGGCCCTAGGGGGCGCAGGCACCGGGGAGCTGTTTTTT	CASSLALGGAGTGELFF
TRBJ1-1	-	-	TRBV6-6	TGTGCCAGCAATAAGGGGGATGTGGAAGCTTTCTTT	CASNKGDVEAFF
TRBJ1-4	-	-	TRBV7-2	TGTGCCAGCAGCTTAGATGGAGGGGGAGGAACTAATGAAAAACTGTTTTTT	CASSLDGGGGTNEKLFF
TRBJ2-1	-	-	TRBV7-2	TGTGCCAGCAGCCCACCCTCCTACAATGAGCAGTTCTTC	CASSPPSYNEQFF
TRBJ2-1	-	-	TRBV12-3/TRBV12-4	TGTGCCAGCAGTTTGGTCAGTGGGACCGGGCTGTTCTTC	CASSLVSGTGLFF
TRBJ1-6	-	-	TRBV28	TGTGCCAGCAGTTTATGGACGACAGGACCTTCACCCCTCCACTTT	CASSLWTTGPSPLHF
TRBJ2-5	TRBD2	-	TRBV5-4	TGTGCCAGCAGCGACGCTAGCGGGAGTAGGGAGACCCAGTACTTC	CASSDASGSRETQYF
TRBJ1-2	-	-	TRBV2	TGTGCCAGCAGGAAGGAATCCTATGGCTACACCTTC	CASRKESYGYTF
TRBJ2-1	TRBD2	-	TRBV28	TGTGCCAGCAGTTCAATAGCGGGAGTAGGTGGTGAAGAGCAGTTCTTC	CASSSIAGVGGEEQFF
TRBJ2-1	-	-	TRBV29-1	TGCAGCGTCTCGCAAGGGGGTTACAATGAGCAGTTCTTC	CSVSQGGYNEQFF
TRBJ1-2	-	-	TRBV18	TGTGCCAGCTCACCAGGCGGGAACTATGGCTACACCTTC	CASSPGGNYGYTF
TRBJ2-2	-	few	TRBV14	TGTGCCAGCAGCCAACGCCCCGGGGAGCTGTTTTTT	CASSQRPGELFF
TRBJ1-4	-	-	TRBV19	TGTGCCAGTTGGGGGGGCAGCGTTAATGAAAAACTGTTTTTT	CASWGGSVNEKLFF